The 13 T cell receptor beta chains below all came from one sample that was sequenced in a study of Graves' ophthalmopathy and Graves' hyperthyroidism. The sequenced template was RNA, covering the TCR beta CDR3 region. HTBI primers served in a first-round RT-PCR, which a second-round multiplex PCR followed. From the multiplex PCR reads, TCRdb called clonotypes with MiXCR, one entry per CDR3 protein. The repertoire holds a few hundred thousand distinct CDR3 sequences, with under 45% as singletons. The sequenced sample consisted of peripheral blood or thyroid tissue (not recorded which). These receptors all come from an adult man with Graves' hyperthyroidism.

The rearrangement uses TRBV5-8 and TRBJ1-1; D gene unclear. V was cut by 1 base and J by 4 bases, with 17 bases left in between. The germline gives CDR1 SGHTS, CDR2 YDEGEE. The CDR3 covers 16 residues. CDR3 sequence (DNA): TGTGCCAGCAGCTTGTCCGGGCTATCTGAGGGCACTGAAGCTTTCTTT. Its translation: CASSLSGLSEGTEAFF.

This clonotype has ten or more counts. The rearrangement uses TRBV6-5 and TRBJ2-7; tentatively, D is TRBD1 (5 bases). The CDR3 runs 13 residues. CDR1 is MNHEY and CDR2 is SVGAGI in the germline V gene. Trimming took off 7 bases at V and 0 bases at J, with 10 bases between the two ends. CDR3 residues: CASINRNSYEQYF. As DNA, the CDR3 is TGTGCCAGCATCAACAGGAACTCCTACGAGCAGTACTTC.

This clonotype was counted ten times or more. The chain employs TRBV10-3 and TRBJ2-7, with 9 bases matching TRBD2. With V trimmed by 4 bases and J by 2 bases, 15 bases remained unmatched. The CDR3 contains 18 residues. Germline CDR1 ENHRY, CDR2 SYGVKD. The CDR3 region has the DNA TGTGCCATCAGTGTGGTCCCAAATAGCGGGGGCCTAACCTACGAGCAGTACTTC. As protein: CAISVVPNSGGLTYEQYF.

On this clonotype itself: It may be a read error: a sequence one base away is much more abundant. V gene TRBV6-2 or TRBV6-3 combines with J gene TRBJ2-7, with 8 nucleotides matching TRBD2. The CDR3 runs to 14 residues. The germline V gene has CDR1 MNHEY and CDR2 SVGEGT. Trimming cost V 5 bases and J 3 bases; bases outside gene matches: 6. The CDR3 spells CASSDGGRLYEQYF. The CDR3 DNA reads TGTGCCAGCAGTGATGGCGGGAGGCTCTACGAGCAGTACTTC.

This clonotype was counted only a few times. The J gene is TRBJ1-2, the V gene TRBV9; no reliable D call. V lost 3 bases and J lost 7, with 7 bases in between. Germline V gene data show CDR1 as SGDLS and CDR2 as YYNGEE. The CDR3 totals 11 residues. In DNA form, the CDR3 reads TGTGCCAGCAGCGCTCATTCTGGCTACACCTTC. Its protein product is CASSAHSGYTF.

This clonotype has just a few counts. Given a much more abundant clone one base away, this may be a read error. The chain has TRBV24-1 and TRBJ2-2; D remains unclear. The germline gives CDR1 KGHDR, CDR2 SFDVKD. V was shortened by 7 bases and J by 6 bases, with 5 bases between the two germline ends. The CDR3 has 11 amino acids. The CDR3 spells CATRAAGELFF. For the CDR3, the DNA is TGTGCCACCAGGGCCGCCGGGGAGCTGTTTTTT.

The chain recombines TRBV20-1 with TRBJ1-6; D uncertain. Trimming pared 5 bases from V and 4 bases from J, leaving 15 bases between. The CDR3 runs to 15 residues. Germline V CDR1 and CDR2: DFQATT, SNEGSKA (reference sequence). In DNA, the CDR3 is TGCAGTGCTTATCGGACGGCCGAATATAATTCACCCCTCCACTTT. This gives the protein CSAYRTAEYNSPLHF.

This clonotype has a count of ten or more. The chain recombines TRBV20-1 with TRBJ2-7; D could derive from TRBD1 or TRBD2 (6 bases each). The CDR3 totals 16 residues. Germline assignment: CDR1 DFQATT and CDR2 SNEGSKA (reference sequence). V was cut by 0 bases and J by 6 bases, with 21 bases left in between. Here the CDR3 reads CSARDWGAGTLSEQYF. The DNA of the CDR3 is TGCAGTGCTAGAGATTGGGGGGCGGGAACTCTCTCCGAGCAGTACTTC.

The rearrangement joins TRBV6-6 to TRBJ1-2; weak D call: TRBD1 (5 bases). The CDR3 covers 13 residues. Germline V lookup: CDR1 MNHNY, CDR2 SVGAGI (reference sequence). Trimming cost V 9 bases and J 6 bases, with 17 bases left between them. Written as DNA, the CDR3 is TGTGCCAGTATTGGGGGGGTTGTTCATGGCTACACCTTC. It translates to CASIGGVVHGYTF.

The chain's CDR3 is CASSPKARMAEKLFF. The CDR3, as DNA: TGTGCCAGCTCACCGAAGGCTAGAATGGCTGAAAAACTGTTTTTT. The chain employs TRBV18 and TRBJ1-4; D is unclear. This CDR3 spans 15 amino acids. Between the trimmed V and J ends, which lost 3 bases and 7 bases, there was a span of 15 bases. Germline CDR1 reads KGHSH; CDR2 reads LQKENI.

This clonotype has at least ten counts. The CDR3 region has the DNA TGTGCCAGCAGTAAACAGGGTTACGGGGAGCTGTTTTTT. Translation gives CASSKQGYGELFF. The chain has TRBV25-1 and TRBJ2-2, with D maybe TRBD1 (6 bases). The germline V gene has CDR1 MGHDK and CDR2 SYGVNS. This CDR3 comprises 13 residues. Trimming left V 5 bases short and J 7 bases short, with 11 bases between.

This clonotype was recorded once. The gene calls are TRBV7-9 and TRBJ2-3; D uncertain. Germline CDR1 and CDR2: SEHNR and FQNEAQ (reference sequence). The V gene lost 0 bases and the J gene lost 5 bases, with 9 bases spanning the gap. The CDR3 consists of 14 residues. Here the CDR3 DNA reads TGTGCCAGCAGCTTAGCCGGCACCGGAGATACGCAGTATTTT. Amino acid sequence: CASSLAGTGDTQYF. The variable domain in full, with the rest retrieved from reference TRBV7-9 and TRBJ2-3, is DTGVSQNPRHKITKRGQNVTFRCDPISEHNRLYWYRQTLGQGPEFLTYFQNEAQLEKSRLLSDRFSAERPKGSFSTLEIQRTEQGDSAMYLCASSLAGTGDTQYFGPGTRLTVL.

This clonotype was observed a handful of times. This sequence joins TRBV12-3 or TRBV12-4 and TRBJ1-4, with 7 bases that match TRBD1. The length of the CDR3 is 15 residues. The J segment lost 3 bases and the V segment lost 7 bases, leaving 8 bases of the junction unmatched. This CDR3 is CASTPTGEANEKLFF. In nucleotides, the CDR3 is TGTGCCAGCACCCCTACAGGGGAAGCTAATGAAAAACTGTTTTTT.